The present TCR beta chain was sequenced within a study of blood T cell repertoires in COVID-19. Study at large: COVID-19 samples collected from the United States, Italy and Spain covered acute and convalescent phases. PBMCs, B-cell-depleted T cells, or T cells were the source of the cDNA or gDNA that made up the material.

Trimming cost V 5 bases and J 4 bases; bases outside gene matches: 10. The CDR3 runs to 16 residues. Germline V gives CDR1 LNHDA, CDR2 SQIVND (reference sequence). Seattle-derived patients entered the study during active infection and were followed longitudinally. The table lists this clone with a count of one. Profiled with immunoSEQ multiplex PCR; TCRdb holds only in-frame clones, not every one. The table records about 480,000 clones, 89% of them present only once. The sequence came from a man between 18 and 29 years old with COVID-19, enrolled during active disease. The sequenced sample was peripheral blood. V gene TRBV19 combines with J gene TRBJ1-1; 10 bases are shared with TRBD1. CDR3 sequence reads: CASSLYAGTGVTEAFF. The CDR3 nucleotides read TGTGCCAGTAGTCTTTACGCCGGGACAGGGGTCACTGAAGCTTTCTTT. Based on the CDR3 plus reference TRBV19 and TRBJ1-1, the full variable domain is DGGITQSPKYLFRKEGQNVTLSCEQNLNHDAMYWYRQDPGQGLRLIYYSQIVNDFQKGDIAEGYSVSREKKESFPLTVTSAQKNPTAFYLCASSLYAGTGVTEAFFGQGTRLTVV.